These 11 T cell receptor beta chains were all obtained from the same sample, sequenced in a study of control samples from healthy donors and cancer patients. The method was immunoSEQ multiplex PCR; TCRdb's version includes in-frame clones alone and lacks a portion of them. The sample includes 90,000 to 150,000 clones, around 89% seen only once; the top ten take approximately 3.5%. The sequenced material came from blood. Receptors were obtained from a man in his forties in good health.

The chain employs TRBV24-1 and TRBJ1-1, with unresolved D. Trimming left V 5 bases short and J 1 base short, with 10 bases between. The CDR3 sequence is 14 residues long. The germline V gene has CDR1 KGHDR and CDR2 SFDVKD. The DNA for the CDR3 is TGTGCCACCAGTGGAACAGCCGCGAACACTGAAGCTTTCTTT. This translates into CATSGTAANTEAFF.

The J gene is TRBJ1-2, the V gene TRBV28, with no clear D. Trimming left V 5 bases short and J 2 bases short, with 9 bases between. CDR1 is MDHEN, CDR2 SYDVKM, per germline. The CDR3 runs 13 residues. CDR3 DNA sequence: TGTGCCAGCAGTAAGACAAAAAACTATGGCTACACCTTC. Protein: CASSKTKNYGYTF.

The chain employs TRBV12-3 or TRBV12-4 and TRBJ1-1; the D gene is possibly TRBD1 (5 bases). This CDR3 is built from 13 residues. V lost 6 bases to trimming and J lost 4 bases, with 12 bases between them. The CDR3 protein is CASSPYGGTEAFF. The CDR3 bases are TGTGCCAGCAGCCCTTATGGGGGCACTGAAGCTTTCTTT.

As to this clone: The sample contains more than one DNA sequence encoding this CDR3. This chain uses TRBV5-6 with TRBJ1-5; D might be TRBD1 (5 bases). Trimming cost V 0 bases and J 2 bases, with 9 bases left between them. Germline V gene data show CDR1 as SGHDT and CDR2 as YYEEEE. The CDR3 has 15 amino acids. The CDR3 reads CASSLGGTGNQPQHF. DNA of the CDR3: TGTGCCAGCAGCTTGGGAGGGACTGGCAATCAGCCCCAGCATTTT.

This clone appeared a few times. The genes are TRBV7-9 and TRBJ2-2, with 7 bases fitting TRBD1. The CDR3 is made up of 17 amino acids. The ends lost 5 bases at V and 1 base at J; junction bases unmatched: 10. Per the germline V gene, CDR1 is SEHNR and CDR2 is FQNEAQ (reference sequence). The DNA of the CDR3 is TGTGCCAGCAGCCCTCATCCGAGACAGGGGAACACCGGGGAGCTGTTTTTT. Amino acids: CASSPHPRQGNTGELFF.

V is TRBV7-3 and J is TRBJ2-1; D uncertain. The CDR3 has 13 residues. CDR1 SGHTA and CDR2 FQGTGA come from the germline V gene. V lost 2 bases, J lost 4 bases, and 6 bases lay in between. DNA for the CDR3: TGTGCCAGCAGCTTACCGGAGTACAATGAGCAGTTCTTC. This encodes CASSLPEYNEQFF.

On this clone itself: The junction departs from the called germline gene at one end, perhaps through a read error. CDR3 sequence reads: CASSYSGRENQYF. The DNA for the CDR3 is TGTGCCAGCAGTTACTCAGGGCGGGAGAACCAGTACTTC. The J gene is TRBJ2-5, the V gene TRBV6-5, with 7 bases matching TRBD2. This CDR3 contains 13 residues. CDR1 is MNHEY and CDR2 is SVGAGI in the germline V gene.

The genes are TRBV7-9 and TRBJ1-2; 7 nucleotides align to TRBD1. Per the germline V gene, CDR1 is SEHNR and CDR2 is FQNEAQ (reference sequence). There are 15 residues in the CDR3. V shed 8 bases, J shed 7 bases, and the junction held 16 bases outside the gene matches. The CDR3 region has the DNA TGTGCCAGCGGACGGATGGACAGGCGTATCTTTGGCTACACCTTC. It codes for CASGRMDRRIFGYTF.

The rearrangement links TRBV19 to TRBJ1-1; D call uncertain. The CDR3 consists of 13 residues. The germline V gene encodes CDR1 LNHDA and CDR2 SQIVND (reference sequence). Trimming removed 5 bases at V and 7 bases at J, with 14 bases between. Here the CDR3 DNA reads TGTGCCAGTAGTTACTCCGCCGCTTTTGAAGCTTTCTTT. Amino acid sequence: CASSYSAAFEAFF.

This chain connects TRBV11-3 to TRBJ2-3; 10 bases are shared with TRBD2. Germline CDR1 SGHNT, CDR2 YENEEA. Trimming at V came to 6 bases and at J to 0 bases, leaving 6 bases not matched to a gene. The CDR3 loop spans 16 amino acids. The CDR3 sequence is CASSRTSGQSTDTQYF. The CDR3 nucleotides read TGTGCCAGCAGTCGGACTAGCGGACAAAGCACAGATACGCAGTATTTT. The complete variable domain, with remaining parts taken from reference TRBV11-3 and TRBJ2-3, reads EAGVVQSPRYKIIEKKQPVAFWCNPISGHNTLYWYLQNLGQGPELLIRYENEEAVDDSQLPKDRFSAERLKGVDSTLKIQPAELGDSAVYLCASSRTSGQSTDTQYFGPGTRLTVL.

The genes are TRBV6-5 and TRBJ2-7; 9 positions match TRBD1. Germline lookup yields CDR1 MNHEY and CDR2 SVGAGI. This CDR3 region has 14 residues. V was clipped by 6 bases and J by 4 bases; unmatched bases: 7. CDR3 sequence: CASSRDRVKYEQYF. CDR3 coding DNA: TGTGCCAGCAGCAGGGACAGGGTGAAGTACGAGCAGTACTTC.